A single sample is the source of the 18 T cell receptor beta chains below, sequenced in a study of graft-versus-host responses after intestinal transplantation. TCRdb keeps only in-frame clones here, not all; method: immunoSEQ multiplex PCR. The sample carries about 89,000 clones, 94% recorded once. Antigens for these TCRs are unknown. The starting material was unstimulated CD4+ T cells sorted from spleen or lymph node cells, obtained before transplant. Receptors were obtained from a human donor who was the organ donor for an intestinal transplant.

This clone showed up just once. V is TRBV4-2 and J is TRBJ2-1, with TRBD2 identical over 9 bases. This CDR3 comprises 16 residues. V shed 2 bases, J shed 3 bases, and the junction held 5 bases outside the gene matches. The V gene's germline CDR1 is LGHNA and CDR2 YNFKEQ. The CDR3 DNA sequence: TGTGCCAGCAGCCAACGCGGGGGGGCCCTCTACAATGAGCAGTTCTTC. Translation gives CASSQRGGALYNEQFF.

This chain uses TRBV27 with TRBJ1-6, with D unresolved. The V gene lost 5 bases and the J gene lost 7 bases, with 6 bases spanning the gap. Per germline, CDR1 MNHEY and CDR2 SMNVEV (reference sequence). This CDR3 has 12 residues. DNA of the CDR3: TGTGCCAGCAGTGGGAGAAATTCACCCCTCCACTTT. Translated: CASSGRNSPLHF.

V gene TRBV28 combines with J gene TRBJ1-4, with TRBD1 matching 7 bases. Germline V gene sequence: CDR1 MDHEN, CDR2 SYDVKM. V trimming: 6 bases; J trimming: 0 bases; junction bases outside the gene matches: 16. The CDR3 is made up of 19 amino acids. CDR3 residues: CASRNTGAGTRTTNEKLFF. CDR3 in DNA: TGTGCCAGCAGAAACACAGGGGCCGGGACACGTACAACTAATGAAAAACTGTTTTTT.

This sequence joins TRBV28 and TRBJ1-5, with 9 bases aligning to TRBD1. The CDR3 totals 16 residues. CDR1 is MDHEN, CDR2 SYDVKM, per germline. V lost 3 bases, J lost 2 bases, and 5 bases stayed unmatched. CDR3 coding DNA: TGTGCCAGCAGTTTCCGGGACAGGGCTGGCAATCAGCCCCAGCATTTT. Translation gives CASSFRDRAGNQPQHF.

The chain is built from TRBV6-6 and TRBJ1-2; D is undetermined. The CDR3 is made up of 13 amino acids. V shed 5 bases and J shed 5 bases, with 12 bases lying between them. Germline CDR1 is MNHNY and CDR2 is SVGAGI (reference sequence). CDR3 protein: CASSNSERYGYTF. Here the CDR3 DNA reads TGTGCCAGCAGTAATAGCGAGAGGTATGGCTACACCTTC.

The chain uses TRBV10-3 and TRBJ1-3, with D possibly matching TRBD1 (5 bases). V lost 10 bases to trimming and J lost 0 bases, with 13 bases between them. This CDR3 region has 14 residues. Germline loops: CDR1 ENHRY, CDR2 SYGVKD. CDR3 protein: CATAPGGSGNTIYF. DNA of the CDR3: TGTGCCACCGCACCGGGGGGCTCTGGAAACACCATATATTTT.

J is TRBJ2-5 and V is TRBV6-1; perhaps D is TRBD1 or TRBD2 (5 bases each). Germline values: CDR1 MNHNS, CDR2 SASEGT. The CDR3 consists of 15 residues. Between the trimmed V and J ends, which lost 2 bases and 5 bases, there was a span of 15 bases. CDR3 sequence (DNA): TGTGCCAGCAGTGAACCCCCCCCGAGGGGTGAGACCCAGTACTTC. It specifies CASSEPPPRGETQYF.

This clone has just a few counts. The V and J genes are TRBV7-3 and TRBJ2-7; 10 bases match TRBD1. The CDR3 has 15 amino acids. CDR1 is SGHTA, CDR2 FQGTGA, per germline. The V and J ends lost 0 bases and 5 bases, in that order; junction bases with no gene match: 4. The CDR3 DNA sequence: TGTGCCAGCAGCTTAACTTATGGGACAGGGGACGAGCAGTACTTC. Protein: CASSLTYGTGDEQYF.

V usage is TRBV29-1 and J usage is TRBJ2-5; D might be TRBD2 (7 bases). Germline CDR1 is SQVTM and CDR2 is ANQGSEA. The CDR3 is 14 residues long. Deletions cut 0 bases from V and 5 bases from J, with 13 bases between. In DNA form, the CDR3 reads TGCAGCGTTGAAGATACAGGGAGGGGGGAGACCCAGTACTTC. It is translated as CSVEDTGRGETQYF.

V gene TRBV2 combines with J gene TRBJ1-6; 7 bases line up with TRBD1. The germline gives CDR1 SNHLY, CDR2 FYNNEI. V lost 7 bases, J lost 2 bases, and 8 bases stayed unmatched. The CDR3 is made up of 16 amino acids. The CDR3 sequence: CASTGQAAPYNSPLHF. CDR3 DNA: TGTGCCAGCACCGGACAGGCGGCGCCCTATAATTCACCCCTCCACTTT.

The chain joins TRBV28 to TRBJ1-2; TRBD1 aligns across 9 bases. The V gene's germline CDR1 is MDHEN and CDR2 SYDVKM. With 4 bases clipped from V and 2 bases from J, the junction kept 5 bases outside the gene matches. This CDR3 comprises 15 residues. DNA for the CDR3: TGTGCCAGCAGTTCTCGGACAGGGGCGAACTATGGCTACACCTTC. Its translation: CASSSRTGANYGYTF.

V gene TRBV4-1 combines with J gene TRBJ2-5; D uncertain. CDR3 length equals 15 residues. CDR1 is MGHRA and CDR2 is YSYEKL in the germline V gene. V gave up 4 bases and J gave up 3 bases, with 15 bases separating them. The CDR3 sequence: CASSPGSYPEETQYF. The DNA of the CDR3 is TGCGCCAGCAGCCCGGGTAGTTATCCGGAAGAGACCCAGTACTTC.

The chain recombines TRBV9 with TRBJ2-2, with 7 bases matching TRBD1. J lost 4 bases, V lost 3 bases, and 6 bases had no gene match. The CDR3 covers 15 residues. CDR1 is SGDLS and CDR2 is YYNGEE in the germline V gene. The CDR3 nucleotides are TGTGCCAGCAGCGCGTGGGACAGAAGCACCGGGGAGCTGTTTTTT. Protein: CASSAWDRSTGELFF.

CDR3 protein: CASSPRTPGETQYF. CDR3 DNA: TGTGCCAGCAGCCCCCGGACCCCCGGGGAGACCCAGTACTTC. This chain connects TRBV7-9 to TRBJ2-5; no firm D call. This CDR3 region has 14 residues. V gave up 5 bases and J gave up 5 bases, with 15 bases separating them. CDR1 is SEHNR and CDR2 is FQNEAQ in the germline V gene (reference sequence).

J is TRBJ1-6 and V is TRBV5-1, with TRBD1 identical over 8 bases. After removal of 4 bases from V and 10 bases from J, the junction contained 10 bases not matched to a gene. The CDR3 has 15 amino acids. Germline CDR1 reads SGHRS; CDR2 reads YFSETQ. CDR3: CASSPEGQDHSPLHF. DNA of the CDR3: TGCGCCAGCAGCCCGGAGGGACAGGACCACTCACCCCTCCACTTT.

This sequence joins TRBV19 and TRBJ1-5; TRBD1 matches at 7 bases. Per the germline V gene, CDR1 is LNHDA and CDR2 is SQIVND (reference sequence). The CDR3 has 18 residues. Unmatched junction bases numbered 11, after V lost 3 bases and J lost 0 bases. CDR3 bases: TGTGCCAGTAGTATCCTCGGGGGGACAGAAGATAGCAATCAGCCCCAGCATTTT. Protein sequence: CASSILGGTEDSNQPQHF. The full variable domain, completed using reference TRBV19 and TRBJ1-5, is DGGITQSPKYLFRKEGQNVTLSCEQNLNHDAMYWYRQDPGQGLRLIYYSQIVNDFQKGDIAEGYSVSREKKESFPLTVTSAQKNPTAFYLCASSILGGTEDSNQPQHFGDGTRLSIL.

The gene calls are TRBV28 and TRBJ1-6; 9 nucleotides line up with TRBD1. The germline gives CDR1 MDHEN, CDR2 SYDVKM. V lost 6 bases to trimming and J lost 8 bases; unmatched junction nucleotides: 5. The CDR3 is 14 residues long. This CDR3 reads CASRLGQGYSPLHF. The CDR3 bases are TGTGCCAGCAGACTGGGACAGGGATATTCACCCCTCCACTTT.

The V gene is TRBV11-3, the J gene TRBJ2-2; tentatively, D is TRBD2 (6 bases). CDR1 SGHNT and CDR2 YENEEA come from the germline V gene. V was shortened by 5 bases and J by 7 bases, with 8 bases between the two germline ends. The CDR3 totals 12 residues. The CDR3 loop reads CASSRTIGELFF. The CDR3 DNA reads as TGTGCCAGCAGCAGGACTATCGGGGAGCTGTTTTTT.